Reported below is one TCR beta chain. The table lists this clonotype with a few counts. This clone's antigen is unknown. At one boundary the junction diverges from the germline segment, which might be a read error. The time point label, as the study defines it: healthy volunteer bleed at 6 weeks. Total RNA was extracted from unfractionated whole blood collected in Tempus Blood RNA tubes. Five healthy volunteers acted as controls for TCR sequencing and had blood drawn at day 0, 2 weeks and 6 weeks. Measured from the cysteine to the phenylalanine, the CDR3 is 16 residues long. The read is trimmed to its CDR3 DNA, 48 bases read in frame from base 1. CDR1 and CDR2 (LGHNA, YSLEER) derive from the germline V gene. Libraries were constructed by RACE. Sequencing was carried out with a NextSeq 500. Library preparation attached unique molecular identifiers to individual cDNA molecules for quantitative, reproducible TCR counting. Processing in the source paper ran as follows. The median number of TCRs per sample was around 96,000, ranging from roughly 20,000 to 690,600. The Decombinator software suite was used to annotate the V, J and CDR3 of the TCR reads. To make PS versus PT1 abundance plots, every sample was subsampled to the same number of TCRs (28,000). Expanded TCRs were defined as absent before sensitization and observed at least eight times at the 2-week time point. TCRdb handled the public reads itself, with Q25 trimming in fastp and clone calling in MiXCR, and kept productive beta chains. Each CDR3 protein gets just one entry, which takes the most common genes and DNA from the rows behind it. These V and J calls are TCRdb output, not the study's own analysis. This sample lists under 50,000 distinct CDR3 sequences; 3% to 4.5% were detected once. The ten most abundant clones make up 5.6% of the sample.

The source of the sample is a study of human T cells and chemical hapten exposure (TCRdb year 2021). At the level of the whole study: Libraries were pooled for sequencing, and variation in per-sample TCR yields was attributed mainly to small differences in library volumes within the pool. For every blood RNA sample, sequencing covered both the TCR alpha and TCR beta chains. The study tracked peripheral blood TCR repertoire changes in vivo during primary and secondary sensitization to the hapten diphenylcyclopropenone (DPC) in alopecia patients.

Results and caveats for the whole study, not just this receptor: After repeated subsampling, changes were observed in the strength of the expansion versus patch-test correlation and in the threshold at which the correlation became significant. DPC sensitization did not change the number of TCRs with a frequency above 1 in 1000, and there was no evidence of changes in global repertoire structure.

Sequenced sample: whole blood. Here the chain combines TRBV4-3 and TRBJ2-7; TRBD2 aligns with 14 central bases. This TCR was sampled from a human donor in good health. Some clones in this sample may be carry-over from other donors' samples. The DNA is as follows: TGTGCCAGCAGCCAGGGACTAGCGGGAGTCGGCTACGAGCAGTACTTC. This is translated as CASSQGLAGVGYEQYF.